Following are 27 T cell receptor beta chains from one sample sequenced in a study of blood T cell repertoires in COVID-19. Method: immunoSEQ multiplex PCR; TCRdb's copy keeps in-frame clones and lacks some. The sample contains 200,000 to 250,000 clones, 90% of which appear only once. Sequenced material: PBMCs or T cells enriched from blood (not recorded which). These receptor sequences come from a man aged 25-40 years who had been exposed to COVID-19.

This chain connects TRBV7-9 to TRBJ2-2, with D possibly matching TRBD2 (5 bases). Germline CDR1 is SEHNR and CDR2 is FQNEAQ (reference sequence). With 4 bases removed from V and 0 bases from J, the gap between germline ends came to 9 bases. The CDR3 has 15 amino acids. The CDR3, as DNA: TGTGCCAGCAGCTGGGAGTTGGCGAACACCGGGGAGCTGTTTTTT. It encodes CASSWELANTGELFF.

The V and J genes are TRBV18 and TRBJ2-5, with D possibly matching TRBD1 (6 bases). CDR1 KGHSH and CDR2 LQKENI come from the germline V gene. This CDR3 is built from 13 residues. The V end was cut by 4 bases, the J end by 3 bases, with 9 bases between. CDR3 DNA: TGTGCCAGCTCACTACAGGGAAAAGAGACCCAGTACTTC. Encoded protein: CASSLQGKETQYF.

V is TRBV30 and J is TRBJ2-5, with 9 bases identical to TRBD1. This CDR3 spans 17 amino acids. The junction had 13 bases not matched to a gene; V was cut back by 1 base and J by 4 bases. Germline V gene data show CDR1 as GTSNPN and CDR2 as SVGIG (reference sequence). In nucleotides, the CDR3 is TGTGCCTGGAGTGCTCCTCCGGACAGGGGAGTGCGAGAGACCCAGTACTTC. Translated: CAWSAPPDRGVRETQYF. The variable domain in full, completed from reference TRBV30 and TRBJ2-5, reads SQTIHQWPATLVQPVGSPLSLECTVEGTSNPNLYWYRQAAGRGLQLLFYSVGIGQISSEVPQNLSASRPQDRQFILSSKKLLLSDSGFYLCAWSAPPDRGVRETQYFGPGTRLLVL.

V and J are TRBV5-1 and TRBJ2-7; D remains ambiguous. This CDR3 is built from 14 residues. Germline values: CDR1 SGHRS, CDR2 YFSETQ. The V end was cut by 1 base, the J end by 3 bases, with 11 bases between. CDR3 sequence reads: CASSLSPDNYEQYF. The CDR3 bases are TGCGCCAGCAGCTTGAGCCCTGACAACTACGAGCAGTACTTC.

This chain connects TRBV10-3 to TRBJ2-5, with a possible D match to TRBD2 (5 bases). In germline, CDR1 is ENHRY, CDR2 SYGVKD. Trimming cost V 4 bases and J 3 bases, with 9 bases left between them. The length of the CDR3 is 13 residues. The chain's CDR3 is CAISASGEETQYF. CDR3 coding DNA: TGTGCCATCAGTGCTTCCGGGGAAGAGACCCAGTACTTC.

This clone was detected once. This chain links TRBV5-1 with TRBJ1-2, with TRBD1 matching over 7 bases. V was pared by 0 bases and J by 6 bases, with 8 bases of the junction left unmatched. Germline V lookup: CDR1 SGHRS, CDR2 YFSETQ. CDR3 length equals 15 residues. CDR3 loop: CASSLGGTAIHGYTF. The CDR3 region has the DNA TGCGCCAGCAGCTTGGGCGGGACAGCAATTCATGGCTACACCTTC.

The chain carries TRBV24-1 and TRBJ2-1, with TRBD1 matching over 8 bases. With 3 bases clipped from V and 0 bases from J, the junction kept 6 bases outside the gene matches. Germline V gene lookup returns CDR1 KGHDR and CDR2 SFDVKD. CDR3 size: 17 residues. The CDR3 DNA sequence: TGTGCCACCAGTGATGCCCGACAGGGGAGCTCCTACAATGAGCAGTTCTTC. Translated, it gives CATSDARQGSSYNEQFF.

This chain joins TRBV5-1 and TRBJ1-5; 9 bases agree with TRBD1. Per the germline V gene, CDR1 is SGHRS and CDR2 is YFSETQ. Trimming at V came to 3 bases and at J to 1 base, leaving 2 bases not matched to a gene. The CDR3 covers 15 residues. For the CDR3, the DNA is TGCGCCAGCAGCTGGGGGACAGGGAGCAATCAGCCCCAGCATTTT. Its protein is CASSWGTGSNQPQHF.

J is TRBJ1-2 and V is TRBV7-9; D is undetermined. There are 13 residues in the CDR3. Between the trimmed V and J ends, which lost 5 bases and 14 bases, there was a span of 21 bases. CDR1 is SEHNR, CDR2 FQNEAQ, per germline (reference sequence). CDR3 nucleotide sequence: TGTGCCAGCAGCCCCCTATCTCCCAGGCGGACTACCTTC. As protein: CASSPLSPRRTTF.

The chain links TRBV18 to TRBJ1-2, with TRBD1 matching 9 bases. V dropped 5 bases and J dropped 0; count of bases not matched to a gene: 4. The CDR3 extends over 15 amino acids. Germline V gene data show CDR1 as KGHSH and CDR2 as LQKENI. The CDR3 sequence is CASSTRTGANYGYTF. CDR3 bases: TGTGCCAGCTCAACCCGGACAGGGGCTAACTATGGCTACACCTTC.

The chain employs TRBV18 and TRBJ2-6; D gene uncertain. Germline-derived CDR1 and CDR2 are KGHSH and LQKENI. The CDR3 spans 15 residues. V was pared by 1 base and J by 1 base, with 5 bases between. The CDR3 protein is CASSPLGSGANVLTF. Here the CDR3 DNA reads TGTGCCAGCTCACCACTCGGGTCTGGGGCCAACGTCCTGACTTTC.

This chain uses TRBV6-2 or TRBV6-3 with TRBJ2-1; TRBD2 is a possible D gene (5 bases). The CDR3 sequence is 18 residues long. V shed 2 bases and J shed 3 bases, with 20 bases lying between them. CDR1 is MNHEY, CDR2 SVGEGT, per germline. CDR3 region: CASSYHPGMAGLYNEQFF. CDR3 bases: TGTGCCAGCAGTTACCATCCGGGGATGGCGGGTCTCTACAATGAGCAGTTCTTC.

This rearrangement joins TRBV5-6 to TRBJ2-7; D is possibly TRBD1 (6 bases). This CDR3 has 16 amino acids. Per germline, CDR1 SGHDT and CDR2 YYEEEE. V lost 0 bases and J 2 bases, leaving 15 bases between the germline ends. CDR3 nucleotides: TGTGCCAGCAGCTTGGAGGGACAAGGGATACCCTACGAGCAGTACTTC. Residues: CASSLEGQGIPYEQYF.

The chain joins TRBV18 to TRBJ1-1; D unresolved. The V end was cut by 2 bases, the J end by 6 bases, with 7 bases between. The germline V gene has CDR1 KGHSH and CDR2 LQKENI. The CDR3 consists of 12 residues. The CDR3 loop is CASSPGRAEAFF. DNA for the CDR3: TGTGCCAGCTCACCAGGGAGGGCTGAAGCTTTCTTT.

The table lists this clone with a few counts. This chain connects TRBV30 to TRBJ1-1; 12 positions match TRBD1. The V gene end was trimmed by 2 bases and the J gene end by 3 bases; junction bases not matched to a gene: 10. This CDR3 comprises 17 residues. CDR1 and CDR2 (germline): GTSNPN, SVGIG (reference sequence). CDR3 sequence reads: CAWSSPGQGAEDTEAFF. CDR3 DNA: TGTGCCTGGAGTTCTCCGGGACAGGGGGCAGAGGACACTGAAGCTTTCTTT.

This chain uses TRBV9 with TRBJ2-3, with D hard to call. Per the germline V gene, CDR1 is SGDLS and CDR2 is YYNGEE. CDR3 length: 14 amino acids. The V end was cut by 2 bases, the J end by 4 bases, with 11 bases between. CDR3 DNA sequence: TGTGCCAGCAGCGTGGAGCCTTCCCCAGATACGCAGTATTTT. Amino acid sequence: CASSVEPSPDTQYF.

The V and J genes are TRBV3-1 (or the pseudogene TRBV3-2) and TRBJ2-7; tentative D call: TRBD2 (6 bases). In germline, CDR1 is LGHDT, CDR2 YNNKEL (reference sequence). CDR3 size: 13 residues. The germline V and J ends were trimmed by 0 bases and 7 bases, with 10 bases remaining between them. The DNA of the CDR3 is TGTGCCAGCAGCCAAGACGGGCTAGCGGAGCAGTACTTC. Translating it yields CASSQDGLAEQYF.

The V and J genes are TRBV4-1 and TRBJ1-2; D is unresolved. Germline loops: CDR1 MGHRA, CDR2 YSYEKL. The CDR3 length is 15 residues. Trimming took off 0 bases at V and 6 bases at J, with 14 bases between the two ends. The CDR3 nucleotides read TGCGCCAGCAGCCAAGATCCGGGAGGGCAAGATGGCTACACCTTC. As protein: CASSQDPGGQDGYTF.

This rearrangement joins TRBV10-1 to TRBJ2-1; 7 nucleotides agree with TRBD1. Trimming removed 9 bases from V and 6 bases from J; junction bases left unmatched: 8. The CDR3 covers 13 residues. Germline V gene sequence: CDR1 WNHNN, CDR2 SYGVQD (reference sequence). This chain's CDR3 is CASKGDRVNEQFF. CDR3 DNA: TGCGCCAGTAAAGGGGACAGAGTCAATGAGCAGTTCTTC.

The sample holds a few counts of this clone. The chain couples TRBV19 to TRBJ2-3; the match to TRBD1 covers 10 bases. V trimming: 7 bases; J trimming: 4 bases; junction bases outside the gene matches: 8. Germline V gene data show CDR1 as LNHDA and CDR2 as SQIVND (reference sequence). This CDR3 spans 15 amino acids. For the CDR3, the DNA is TGTGCCAGTAAGCCCGGACAGGGGGACGCAGATACGCAGTATTTT. Translating it yields CASKPGQGDADTQYF.

V and J are TRBV30 and TRBJ1-3; possible D gene TRBD1, 5 bases. This CDR3 region has 15 residues. Germline V gives CDR1 GTSNPN, CDR2 SVGIG (reference sequence). Trimming took off 4 bases at V and 0 bases at J, with 13 bases between the two ends. CDR3 coding DNA: TGTGCCTGGAATCGGGACTTGAACTCTGGAAACACCATATATTTT. It yields the protein CAWNRDLNSGNTIYF. Variable domain in full (rest from reference TRBV30 and TRBJ1-3): SQTIHQWPATLVQPVGSPLSLECTVEGTSNPNLYWYRQAAGRGLQLLFYSVGIGQISSEVPQNLSASRPQDRQFILSSKKLLLSDSGFYLCAWNRDLNSGNTIYFGEGSWLTVV.

The chain links TRBV2 to TRBJ2-1, with 10 positions matching TRBD2. Unmatched junction bases numbered 11, after V lost 0 bases and J lost 0 bases. The germline V gene has CDR1 SNHLY and CDR2 FYNNEI. The CDR3 contains 20 residues. CDR3 bases: TGTGCCAGCAGTGAAGCGCTTCTAGCGGGGGCTAGCAGCTCCTACAATGAGCAGTTCTTC. Translation gives CASSEALLAGASSSYNEQFF.

The chain has TRBV6-5 and TRBJ1-4, with TRBD1 matching over 11 bases. Germline V gene data show CDR1 as MNHEY and CDR2 as SVGAGI. The ends lost 6 bases at V and 6 bases at J; junction bases unmatched: 0. This CDR3 comprises 13 residues. The CDR3 region is CASRGQGDEKLFF. CDR3 nucleotide sequence: TGTGCCAGCAGGGGACAGGGGGATGAAAAACTGTTTTTT.

This chain connects TRBV19 to TRBJ2-5; 9 bases match TRBD1. Germline CDR1 LNHDA, CDR2 SQIVND (reference sequence). With 5 bases clipped from V and 9 bases from J, the junction kept 16 bases outside the gene matches. The CDR3 is 16 amino acids. The CDR3 spells CASSPTGGPTLAAQYF. The DNA for the CDR3 is TGTGCCAGTAGTCCAACAGGGGGCCCAACTCTAGCGGCCCAGTACTTC.

CDR3 in DNA: TGTGCCAGCAGTGAAGGGAGGACGACGGGCTACACCTTC. Protein: CASSEGRTTGYTF. This chain connects TRBV6-1 to TRBJ1-2; D is ambiguous. V lost 1 base to trimming and J lost 8 bases, with 11 bases between them. This CDR3 is 13 amino acids long. CDR1 and CDR2 (germline): MNHNS, SASEGT.

The chain links TRBV11-2 to TRBJ2-3; TRBD2 agrees at 8 bases. Germline CDR1 reads SGHAT; CDR2 reads FQNNGV. Losses at the gene ends were 6 bases for V and 2 bases for J; bases not matched to a gene: 10. The CDR3 runs 16 residues. DNA for the CDR3: TGTGCCAGCAGTTCGAACGGGGGGGCTAACACAGATACGCAGTATTTT. Residues: CASSSNGGANTDTQYF.

The CDR3 here is CASSPEVGRGGDEQFF. The CDR3 DNA reads as TGTGCCAGCAGCCCAGAGGTCGGGCGGGGGGGCGATGAGCAGTTCTTC. This chain joins TRBV9 and TRBJ2-1, with TRBD2 matching over 9 bases. The CDR3 contains 16 residues. Looked up from germline, CDR1 is SGDLS and CDR2 is YYNGEE. J was trimmed by 8 bases and V by 4 bases; bases with no gene match: 13.